These 32 T cell receptor beta chains were sequenced from one sample in a study of T cells in women clearing cervical HPV infection. Data came from immunoSEQ multiplex PCR; TCRdb stores just in-frame clones and leaves some out. Its table lists some 19,000 clones. The sample was blood buffy coat. The source of these receptors is a woman between 18 and 70 years old with a cervical HPV16 infection that either progressed to CIN3+ or cleared (not recorded which).

Notes on this clone: The read ends 3 residues early relative to the CDR3; the germline J gene fills the gap. J is TRBJ2-4 and V is TRBV20-1; weak D call: TRBD2 (5 bases). CDR1 and CDR2 from the germline V gene are DFQATT and SNEGSKA (reference sequence). V was cut by 1 base and J by 0 bases, with 7 bases left in between. The CDR3 is 14 residues long. This CDR3 is CSARVAGAKNIQYF. The covered CDR3 bases are TGCAGTGCTAGAGTGGCGGGAGCCAAAAACATT.

A word on this clone: Read sequence stops 3 residues before the CDR3 end, and the germline J gene provides the missing end. This sequence joins TRBV20-1 and TRBJ1-2, with D possibly matching TRBD1 (5 bases). Germline values: CDR1 DFQATT, CDR2 SNEGSKA (reference sequence). This CDR3 is built from 16 residues. The covered CDR3 bases are TGCAGTGCTAGAGATCCTCTAGCGGGGGAGCAAGAGACC. It encodes CSARDPLAGEQET. The entire CDR3 protein reads CSARDPLAGEQETYTF.

As concerns this clone: The read ends 3 residues before the CDR3 terminus; that terminus is restored from the germline J gene. This sequence joins TRBV5-1 and TRBJ2-3; TRBD2 is a possible D gene (6 bases). CDR1 and CDR2 (germline): SGHRS, YFSETQ. The CDR3 length is 16 residues. The DNA read from the CDR3 is TGCGCCAGCAGCTCCACCTTAGCGGTGGGGACGGAGACG. The encoded protein is CASSSTLAVGTET. The full CDR3 protein is CASSSTLAVGTETQYF.

The sequenced part of the CDR3 DNA is TGTGCCTGGAGTCTAGGTTCCCAAGAGACA. Encoded protein: CAWSLGSQET. The whole CDR3 sequence reads CAWSLGSQETAFF. The chain recombines TRBV30 with TRBJ1-1; D remains unclear. From the germline J gene comes the end of the CDR3, since the read stops 3 residues before it. The V gene's germline CDR1 is GTSNPN and CDR2 SVGIG (reference sequence). The CDR3 extends over 13 amino acids.

Of note for this clone: The read finishes 3 residues shy of the CDR3 end, and the germline J gene is used to complete it. This chain connects TRBV7-6 to TRBJ2-3, with 8 bases lining up with TRBD2. From germline, CDR1 is SGHVS and CDR2 FNYEAQ. V trimming: 5 bases; J trimming: 6 bases; junction bases outside the gene matches: 10. The CDR3 loop spans 15 amino acids. CDR3 protein: CASSPRTQRGDTQYF. The covered CDR3 bases are TGTGCCAGCAGCCCGCGGACCCAGCGGGGGGATACG.

Points on this clone: The CDR3 extends 3 residues past the end of the read, so its final part is completed from the germline J gene. The chain carries TRBV19 and TRBJ2-7; 8 bases are a match to TRBD1. CDR3 length: 14 residues. Germline values: CDR1 LNHDA, CDR2 SQIVND (reference sequence). The V segment lost 5 bases and the J segment 2 bases; nucleotides outside the gene matches: 5. CDR3: CASSSGTGAYEQYF. Partial CDR3 DNA: TGTGCCAGTAGTTCCGGGACAGGAGCCTACGAG.

As regards this clone: The read halts 3 residues ahead of the CDR3 end, with the missing end drawn from the germline J gene. The chain employs TRBV6-1 and TRBJ2-6; D ambiguous. CDR3 length: 18 residues. Trimming pared 2 bases from V and 2 bases from J, leaving 16 bases between. Germline V gives CDR1 MNHNS, CDR2 SASEGT. CDR3 sequence: CASSEYGSFSPGANVLTF. The covered CDR3 bases are TGTGCCAGCAGTGAATATGGCAGTTTTTCGCCTGGGGCCAACGTC.

With respect to this clone: The CDR3 is cut off 3 residues early in the read; its end comes from the germline J gene. This chain connects TRBV20-1 to TRBJ1-1; D possibly corresponds to TRBD1 (6 bases). Germline CDR1 reads DFQATT; CDR2 reads SNEGSKA (reference sequence). The CDR3 is 13 amino acids. V lost 4 bases, J lost 0 bases, and 9 bases lay in between. CDR3 in amino acids: CSATQGMNTEAFF. The part of the CDR3 DNA that was read is TGCAGTGCTACGCAGGGGATGAACACTGAA.

With respect to this clone: The CDR3 is cut off 3 residues early in the read; its end comes from the germline J gene. This chain joins TRBV4-1 and TRBJ1-2; no clear D gene. This CDR3 is built from 15 residues. CDR1 and CDR2 (germline): MGHRA, YSYEKL. CDR3 DNA (partial): TGCGCCAGCAGCCAAGATTTCAAGAGGGTGGCTACG. Amino acids: CASSQDFKRVAT. The CDR3 in its entirety is CASSQDFKRVATYTF.

Regarding this clone: The read gets to within 3 residues of the CDR3 end, and the germline J gene fills in the rest. V is TRBV19 and J is TRBJ1-5, with 11 bases fitting TRBD1. CDR1 and CDR2 (germline): LNHDA, SQIVND (reference sequence). The CDR3 sequence is 15 residues long. The V gene end was trimmed by 1 base and the J gene end by 8 bases; junction bases not matched to a gene: 4. The sequenced CDR3 bases are TGTGCCAGTAGTATAGGGACAGGGGGCGGGGAGCCC. It is translated as CASSIGTGGGEP. Given in full, the CDR3 is CASSIGTGGGEPQHF.

The sequenced CDR3 bases are TGTGCCAGCTCCCTAAAAACAGGGGAGGTCACTGAA. Translating it yields CASSLKTGEVTE. The full CDR3 protein is CASSLKTGEVTEAFF. V and J are TRBV18 and TRBJ1-1, with 7 bases aligning to TRBD1. The missing CDR3 end, 3 residues past where the read stops, is filled in from the germline J gene. CDR1 and CDR2 (germline): KGHSH, LQKENI. CDR3 length: 15 residues. V gave up 6 bases and J gave up 4 bases; unmatched junction bases: 11.

In the case of this clone: The read halts 3 residues ahead of the CDR3 end, with the missing end drawn from the germline J gene. The chain carries TRBV20-1 and TRBJ1-2; TRBD1 is a possible D gene (5 bases). Trimming removed 5 bases from V and 1 base from J, with 14 bases in between. This CDR3 contains 14 residues. The germline V gene has CDR1 DFQATT and CDR2 SNEGSKA (reference sequence). The part of the CDR3 DNA that was read is TGCAGTGCTTATTTGGACATCCTTAACTATGGC. This sequence encodes CSAYLDILNYG. From start to end, the CDR3 is CSAYLDILNYGYTF.

About this clone itself: The read stops 3 residues short of the end of the CDR3; the missing end is completed from the germline J gene. The chain joins TRBV7-3 to TRBJ1-2; weak D call: TRBD1 (6 bases). This CDR3 has 13 amino acids. The germline V gene encodes CDR1 SGHTA and CDR2 FQGTGA. Between the trimmed V and J ends, which lost 4 bases and 5 bases, there was a span of 11 bases. The CDR3 protein is CASSSQQGYGYTF. Partial CDR3 DNA: TGTGCCAGCAGCTCACAACAGGGATATGGC. Complete variable domain (other parts from reference TRBV7-3 and TRBJ1-2): GAGVSQTPSNKVTEKGKYVELRCDPISGHTALYWYRQSLGQGPEFLIYFQGTGAADDSGLPNDRFFAVRPEGSVSTLKIQRTERGDSAVYLCASSSQQGYGYTFGSGTRLTVV.

As for this clone: The read finishes 3 residues shy of the CDR3 end, and the germline J gene is used to complete it. This chain joins TRBV19 and TRBJ2-2, with TRBD2 matching over 9 bases. V was pared by 5 bases and J by 4 bases, with 8 bases of the junction left unmatched. Germline V gives CDR1 LNHDA, CDR2 SQIVND (reference sequence). This CDR3 has 16 residues. The part of the CDR3 DNA that was read is TGTGCCAGTAGTCCGAGACTAGCGGCTAGCACCGGGGAG. Protein product: CASSPRLAASTGE. The full-length CDR3 reads as CASSPRLAASTGELFF.

With regard to this clone: With the read ending 3 residues before the CDR3 end, the germline J gene is used to fill in that end. V and J are TRBV19 and TRBJ1-2, with a tentative D call TRBD1 (6 bases). Germline CDR1 LNHDA, CDR2 SQIVND (reference sequence). The V end lost 3 bases, the J end lost 5 bases, and 10 bases lay between the germline ends. The CDR3 spans 13 residues. The CDR3 DNA, read in part, is TGTGCCAGTAGTATCATACAGGGATATGGC. Amino acid sequence: CASSIIQGYG. The full CDR3 sequence reads CASSIIQGYGYTF.

Worth noting for this clone: The CDR3 end falls 3 residues outside the read, so it is completed with the germline J gene. The J gene is TRBJ2-3, the V gene TRBV6-2 or TRBV6-3; TRBD2 is a possible D gene (5 bases). The V gene's germline CDR1 is MNHEY and CDR2 SVGEGT. V gave up 2 bases and J gave up 0 bases, with 12 bases separating them. CDR3 length: 16 amino acids. The CDR3 region is CASSYIGDDSTDTQYF. Partial CDR3 DNA: TGTGCCAGCAGTTACATCGGGGATGATAGCACAGATACG.

Note on this clone: The CDR3 goes on 3 residues after the read ends, and that part is filled in from the germline J gene. The V gene is TRBV7-9, the J gene TRBJ1-6; D ambiguous. The germline gives CDR1 SEHNR, CDR2 FQNEAQ (reference sequence). CDR3 length: 13 amino acids. V was cut by 2 bases and J by 7 bases, with 6 bases left in between. CDR3 sequence: CASSLKHNSPLHF. The DNA read from the CDR3 is TGTGCCAGCAGCTTAAAACACAATTCACCC.

Of note for this clone: The read ends 3 residues shy of where the CDR3 ends; the end is completed using the germline J gene. The chain joins TRBV5-1 to TRBJ2-7; 14 bases match TRBD2. Germline trimming cut 3 bases from V and 3 bases from J; bases unmatched to any gene: 5. CDR3 length: 16 residues. Germline V lookup: CDR1 SGHRS, CDR2 YFSETQ. CDR3: CASSSGTSGGGYEQYF. The sequenced CDR3 bases are TGCGCCAGCAGCTCCGGGACTAGCGGGGGTGGCTACGAG.

Note on this clone: Read sequence stops 3 residues before the CDR3 end, and the germline J gene provides the missing end. V usage is TRBV30 and J usage is TRBJ1-6, with D uncertain. The CDR3 runs to 14 residues. Trimming stripped 3 bases from V and 5 bases from J, with 11 bases between. Germline values: CDR1 GTSNPN, CDR2 SVGIG (reference sequence). The CDR3 loop is CAWREGLNNSPLHF. The sequenced part of the CDR3 DNA is TGTGCCTGGAGAGAAGGGTTGAATAATTCACCC. Using reference TRBV30 and TRBJ1-6 for the parts outside the CDR3, the full variable domain is SQTIHQWPATLVQPVGSPLSLECTVEGTSNPNLYWYRQAAGRGLQLLFYSVGIGQISSEVPQNLSASRPQDRQFILSSKKLLLSDSGFYLCAWREGLNNSPLHFGNGTRLTVT.

This CDR3 reads CASSALTGWNSPLFF. Partial CDR3 DNA: TGTGCCAGCAGTGCCCTGACAGGGTGGAATTCACCA. The V call is TRBV6-1, the J call TRBJ1-4; 7 nucleotides agree with TRBD1. Sequencing ends 3 residues short of the CDR3 end; the germline J gene provides the rest. CDR1 is MNHNS, CDR2 SASEGT, per germline. The CDR3 extends over 15 amino acids.

Regarding this clone: The read stops 3 residues short of the end of the CDR3; the missing end is completed from the germline J gene. J is TRBJ2-2 and V is TRBV6-2 or TRBV6-3; perhaps TRBD1 as D (6 bases). V was trimmed by 5 bases and J by 4 bases, leaving 14 bases between them. From germline, CDR1 is MNHEY and CDR2 SVGEGT. The CDR3 length is 15 residues. Here the CDR3 reads CASSAGTPITGELFF. Partial CDR3 DNA: TGTGCCAGCAGTGCCGGGACACCAATCACCGGGGAG.

Regarding this clone: The read falls 3 residues short of the CDR3 end, and the missing part is taken from the germline J gene. The chain recombines TRBV10-1 with TRBJ1-1; D ambiguous. V was pared by 2 bases and J by 2 bases, with 6 bases between. The length of the CDR3 is 13 residues. Germline V gene lookup returns CDR1 WNHNN and CDR2 SYGVQD (reference sequence). The covered CDR3 bases are TGCGCCAGCAGTGAGGCTAGTAACACTGAA. Its protein product is CASSEASNTE. The whole CDR3 protein is CASSEASNTEAFF.

With regard to this clone: The read terminates 3 residues before the CDR3 end, so the remaining end is supplied by the germline J gene. The chain recombines TRBV29-1 with TRBJ2-4; D unresolved. V lost 6 bases, J lost 0 bases, and 12 bases lay in between. CDR3 length: 14 amino acids. Germline V gene data show CDR1 as SQVTM and CDR2 as ANQGSEA. The CDR3 is CSVRLTLAKNIQYF. CDR3 bases read: TGCAGCGTCAGACTGACTTTAGCCAAAAACATT.

As for this clone: The read stops 3 residues short of the end of the CDR3; the missing end is completed from the germline J gene. Other nucleotide sequences in the sample specify the same CDR3. This chain links TRBV19 with TRBJ1-1; 8 positions match TRBD1. The CDR3 spans 15 residues. Germline CDR1 and CDR2: LNHDA and SQIVND (reference sequence). Losses at the gene ends were 9 bases for V and 0 bases for J; bases not matched to a gene: 9. CDR3 bases read: TGTGCCAGCAGTCCCGCGGACAGGGTGAACACTGAA. Translated: CASSPADRVNTE. The complete CDR3 protein is CASSPADRVNTEAFF.

As regards this clone: The DNA ends 3 residues before the CDR3 does, and the rest of the CDR3 is filled in from the germline J gene. The V gene is TRBV5-5, the J gene TRBJ2-1; 11 nucleotides align to TRBD2. The CDR3 extends over 15 amino acids. Germline V gene lookup returns CDR1 SGHKS and CDR2 YYEKEE (reference sequence). Trimming took 3 bases from V and 7 from J; bases not matched to a gene: 6. The CDR3: CASSSGTSGRNEQFF. CDR3 DNA, as far as it was read: TGTGCCAGCAGCTCCGGGACTAGCGGTAGGAATGAG.

As to this clone: The sequenced fragment ends 3 residues before the CDR3 boundary, so the rest is inferred from the germline J gene. V gene TRBV19 combines with J gene TRBJ1-4; a possible D gene is TRBD1 (6 bases). The germline CDR1 and CDR2 sequences are LNHDA and SQIVND (reference sequence). V was shortened by 3 bases and J by 7 bases, with 15 bases between the two germline ends. The CDR3 is 15 residues long. The sequenced part of the CDR3 DNA is TGTGCCAGTAGTATGGGCTCAGGGGTCGGTGAAAAA. Protein sequence: CASSMGSGVGEK. The entire CDR3 is CASSMGSGVGEKLFF.

In the case of this clone: The CDR3 goes on 3 residues after the read ends, and that part is filled in from the germline J gene. The chain uses TRBV20-1 and TRBJ1-2; D is possibly TRBD1 (5 bases). V dropped 7 bases and J dropped 4 bases, with 13 bases sitting between them. CDR1 is DFQATT, CDR2 SNEGSKA, per germline (reference sequence). The CDR3 is made up of 12 amino acids. The CDR3 DNA, read in part, is TGCAGTGAAAGGGGAGAGTCCTATGGC. This sequence encodes CSERGESYG. The whole CDR3 protein reads CSERGESYGYTF.

A note on this clone: The DNA ends 3 residues before the CDR3 does, and the rest of the CDR3 is filled in from the germline J gene. V and J are TRBV5-1 and TRBJ2-7; 8 bases fit TRBD2. This CDR3 contains 16 residues. The trim removed 4 bases at V and 3 bases at J, leaving 12 bases unmatched. Looked up from germline, CDR1 is SGHRS and CDR2 is YFSETQ. The CDR3 bases that were read are TGCGCCAGCAGCCCCACGGGGGGGGGCCTAGGCTACGAG. Translation gives CASSPTGGGLGYE. The whole CDR3 region reads CASSPTGGGLGYEQYF.

About this clone itself: The sequence runs out 3 residues before the end of the CDR3; the remainder is reconstructed from the germline J gene. The V and J genes are TRBV5-1 and TRBJ2-5; D unresolved. The germline CDR1 and CDR2 sequences are SGHRS and YFSETQ. CDR3 size: 14 residues. The CDR3 bases that were read are TGCGCCAGCACTGTACAAACCTCCACAGATACC. Translation gives CASTVQTSTDT. The entire CDR3 reads CASTVQTSTDTQYF.

For this clone: The observed sequence ends 3 residues before the CDR3 terminus, with the missing tail filled in from the germline J gene. The rearrangement uses TRBV29-1 and TRBJ2-7; 11 positions match TRBD1. The V segment lost 2 bases and the J segment 4 bases; nucleotides outside the gene matches: 7. From germline, CDR1 is SQVTM and CDR2 ANQGSEA. The CDR3 is 15 amino acids. CDR3 amino acids: CSVERGTGGGYEQYF. CDR3 DNA, as far as it was read: TGCAGCGTTGAACGGGGGACAGGGGGAGGATACGAG.

Notes on this clone: The read halts 3 residues ahead of the CDR3 end, with the missing end drawn from the germline J gene. The chain carries TRBV19 and TRBJ2-3; weak D call: TRBD2 (6 bases). The V and J ends lost 7 bases and 5 bases respectively, with 7 bases between them. Germline-derived CDR1 and CDR2 are LNHDA and SQIVND (reference sequence). The length of the CDR3 is 11 residues. CDR3 protein: CASTGVDTQYF. The covered CDR3 bases are TGTGCCAGTACGGGGGTAGATACG.

Points on this clone: The CDR3 goes on 3 residues after the read ends, and that part is filled in from the germline J gene. The chain has TRBV30 and TRBJ1-2; D gene unclear. Per germline, CDR1 GTSNPN and CDR2 SVGIG (reference sequence). V shed 2 bases and J shed 7 bases, with 11 bases lying between them. This CDR3 spans 12 amino acids. The part of the CDR3 DNA that was read is TGTGCCTGGAGTACCCAGGTTGTTGGC. Amino acid sequence: CAWSTQVVG. The entire CDR3 protein is CAWSTQVVGYTF.